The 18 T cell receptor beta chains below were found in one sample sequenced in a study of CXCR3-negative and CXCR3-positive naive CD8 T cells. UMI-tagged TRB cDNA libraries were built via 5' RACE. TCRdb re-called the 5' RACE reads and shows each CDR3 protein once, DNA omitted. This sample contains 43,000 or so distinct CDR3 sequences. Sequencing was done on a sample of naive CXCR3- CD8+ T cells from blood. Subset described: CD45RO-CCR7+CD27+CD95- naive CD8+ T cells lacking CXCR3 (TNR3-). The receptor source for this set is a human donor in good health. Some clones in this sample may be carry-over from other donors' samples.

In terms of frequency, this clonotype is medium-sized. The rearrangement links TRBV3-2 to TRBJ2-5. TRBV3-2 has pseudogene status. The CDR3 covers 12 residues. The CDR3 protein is CASSQDEKTQYF.

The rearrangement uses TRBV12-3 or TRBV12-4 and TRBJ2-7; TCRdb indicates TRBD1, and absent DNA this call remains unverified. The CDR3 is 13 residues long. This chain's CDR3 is CASSEDRFYEQYF.

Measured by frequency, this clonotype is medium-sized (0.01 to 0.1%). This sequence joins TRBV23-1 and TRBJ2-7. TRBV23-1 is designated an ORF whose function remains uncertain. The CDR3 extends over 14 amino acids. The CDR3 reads CASSQSWQAYEQYF.

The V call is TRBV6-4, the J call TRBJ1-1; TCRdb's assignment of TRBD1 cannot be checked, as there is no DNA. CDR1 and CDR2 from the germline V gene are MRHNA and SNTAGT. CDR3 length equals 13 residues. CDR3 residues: CASSTSQGTEAFF.

This chain's CDR3 is CASSDGGAYNEQFF. The V call is TRBV6-4, the J call TRBJ2-1; without DNA, the TCRdb call of TRBD1 cannot be checked. Germline V gene sequence: CDR1 MRHNA, CDR2 SNTAGT. The CDR3 is made up of 14 amino acids.

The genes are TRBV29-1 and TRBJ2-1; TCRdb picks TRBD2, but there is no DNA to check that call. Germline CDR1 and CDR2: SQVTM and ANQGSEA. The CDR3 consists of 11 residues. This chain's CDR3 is CSGDLVNEQFF.

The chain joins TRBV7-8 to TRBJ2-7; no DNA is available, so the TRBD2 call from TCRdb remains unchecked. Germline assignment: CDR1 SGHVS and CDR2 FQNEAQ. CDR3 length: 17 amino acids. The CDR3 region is CASSQNRLAGGIYEQYF.

CDR3 in amino acids: CASSSFDRGTDTQYF. The chain joins TRBV7-9 to TRBJ2-3; TCRdb names TRBD1, which stays unverified in the absence of DNA. The V gene's germline CDR1 is SEHNR and CDR2 FQNEAQ (reference sequence). This CDR3 region has 15 residues.

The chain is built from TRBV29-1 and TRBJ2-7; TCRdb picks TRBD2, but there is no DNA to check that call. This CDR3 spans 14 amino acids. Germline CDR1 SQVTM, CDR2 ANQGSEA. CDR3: CSVAGLAGTYEQYF.

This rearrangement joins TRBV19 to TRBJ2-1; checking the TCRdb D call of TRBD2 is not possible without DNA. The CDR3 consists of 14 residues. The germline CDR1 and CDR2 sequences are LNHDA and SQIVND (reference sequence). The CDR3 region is CASSTQSSVYEQFF.

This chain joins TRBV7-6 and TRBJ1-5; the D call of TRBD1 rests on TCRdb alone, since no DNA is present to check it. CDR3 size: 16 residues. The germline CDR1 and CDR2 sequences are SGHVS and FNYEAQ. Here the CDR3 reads CASSFRPGRSNQPQHF.

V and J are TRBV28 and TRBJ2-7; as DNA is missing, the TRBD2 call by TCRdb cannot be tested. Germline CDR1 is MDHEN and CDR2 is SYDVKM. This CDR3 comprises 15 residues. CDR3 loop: CASSGTGTRVKEQYF.

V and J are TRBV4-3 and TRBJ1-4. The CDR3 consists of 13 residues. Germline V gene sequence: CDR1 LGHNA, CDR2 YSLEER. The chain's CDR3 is CATSLATNEKLFF.

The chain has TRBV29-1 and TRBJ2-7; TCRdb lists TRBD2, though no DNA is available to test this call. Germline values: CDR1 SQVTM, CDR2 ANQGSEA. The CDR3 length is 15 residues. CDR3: CSVDLTSGSSYEQYF.

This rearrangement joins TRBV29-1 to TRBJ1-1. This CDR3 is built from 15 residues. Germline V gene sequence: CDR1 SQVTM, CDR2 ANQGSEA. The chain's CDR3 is CSVEGLETLVTEAFF.

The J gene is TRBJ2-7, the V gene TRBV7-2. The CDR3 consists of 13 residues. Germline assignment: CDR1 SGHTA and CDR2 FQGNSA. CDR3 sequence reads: CASSLGWFYEQYF.

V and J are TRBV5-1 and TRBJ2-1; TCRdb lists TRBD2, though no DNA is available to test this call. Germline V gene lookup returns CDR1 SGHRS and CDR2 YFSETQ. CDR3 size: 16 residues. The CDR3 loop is CASATGTSGSYNEQFF.

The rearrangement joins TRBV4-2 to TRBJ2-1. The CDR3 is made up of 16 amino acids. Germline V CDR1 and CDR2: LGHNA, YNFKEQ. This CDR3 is CASSQGSGSSYNEQFF.